This entry lists 27 T cell receptor beta chains sequenced from one sample in a study of T cells after yellow fever vaccination. In TCRdb, the 5' RACE reads were re-called with MiXCR into one record per CDR3 protein. The sample yields around 230,000 distinct CDR3 sequences, 6% to 8% seen once. The sequencing used CD4+ T cells sorted from PBMCs, collected on the day of the yellow fever booster vaccination. These receptors were collected from a young man who received the YFV17D yellow fever vaccine.

This chain connects TRBV16 to TRBJ2-7, with 10 bases identical to TRBD2. V was pared by 4 bases and J by 5 bases, with 8 bases of the junction left unmatched. Looked up from germline, CDR1 is KGHSY and CDR2 is FQNENV. The CDR3 has 15 residues. The CDR3 spells CASSRPSGSGHEQYF. DNA of the CDR3: TGTGCCAGCAGCCGCCCTAGCGGGAGCGGGCACGAGCAGTACTTC.

The CDR3 coding sequence is TGTGCCAGCAGCTTAAGTGCCATTCCCGGGGCTTTAGGGCAGTATTTT. This gives the protein CASSLSAIPGALGQYF. The chain combines TRBV7-6 with TRBJ2-3; either TRBD1 or TRBD2 may fit D (5 bases each). V lost 2 bases and J 11 bases, leaving 23 bases between the germline ends. Germline V gene data show CDR1 as SGHVS and CDR2 as FNYEAQ. The CDR3 has 16 amino acids.

This clonotype occurred a few times. The chain uses TRBV5-4 and TRBJ2-3, with 13 positions matching TRBD2. The CDR3 has 16 residues. V lost 5 bases to trimming and J lost 4 bases; unmatched junction nucleotides: 7. Per the germline V gene, CDR1 is SGHNT and CDR2 is YYREEE (reference sequence). The DNA for the CDR3 is TGTGCCAGCAGTTCTACTAGCGGGAGGGTCCCAGATACGCAGTATTTT. Protein: CASSSTSGRVPDTQYF.

This clonotype was observed at least ten times. The chain couples TRBV11-2 to TRBJ2-7, with D tentatively TRBD1 or TRBD2 (6 bases each). CDR1 and CDR2 (germline): SGHAT, FQNNGV. Trimming cost V 5 bases and J 5 bases, with 19 bases left between them. CDR3 size: 15 residues. DNA for the CDR3: TGTGCCAGCAGCCCTCGTGACAGGCGGGGCCACGAGCAGTACTTC. Translating gives CASSPRDRRGHEQYF.

This clonotype was seen many times. The V call is TRBV20-1, the J call TRBJ2-1; 9 bases map to TRBD1. The CDR3 consists of 15 residues. Unmatched junction bases numbered 12, after V lost 5 bases and J lost 7 bases. The germline V gene has CDR1 DFQATT and CDR2 SNEGSKA (reference sequence). The CDR3 region is CSASTGGLSWNEQFF. CDR3 nucleotide sequence: TGCAGTGCTTCGACAGGGGGACTATCGTGGAATGAGCAGTTCTTC.

This clonotype was seen only a few times. The chain joins TRBV6-5 to TRBJ2-7; tentative D call: TRBD1 (6 bases). V shed 8 bases and J shed 3 bases, with 20 bases lying between them. The CDR3 totals 15 residues. Germline assignment: CDR1 MNHEY and CDR2 SVGAGI. Written as DNA, the CDR3 is TGTGCCAGCGGGGGCTCCAAGGGGCACTACTACGAGCAGTACTTC. Its translation is CASGGSKGHYYEQYF.

J is TRBJ2-6 and V is TRBV10-3; no clear D gene. The ends were cut back, 9 bases at V and 4 bases at J, with 16 bases in the middle. The V gene's germline CDR1 is ENHRY and CDR2 SYGVKD. The CDR3 loop spans 15 amino acids. The CDR3 DNA sequence: TGTGCCATATATGAAGGGCGGCTGGGGGCCAACGTCCTGACTTTC. Translation: CAIYEGRLGANVLTF.

This clonotype was detected only a few times. J is TRBJ1-2 and V is TRBV15; D unclear. From germline, CDR1 is LNHNV and CDR2 YYDKDF (reference sequence). Deletions cut 0 bases from V and 2 bases from J, with 7 bases between. The CDR3 totals 14 residues. This chain's CDR3 is CATSRENPNYGYTF. CDR3 coding DNA: TGTGCCACCAGCAGAGAGAACCCAAACTATGGCTACACCTTC.

The V and J genes are TRBV7-2 and TRBJ2-3, with D tentatively TRBD1 (5 bases). Germline V lookup: CDR1 SGHTA, CDR2 FQGNSA. The CDR3 spans 17 residues. Trimming shortened V by 1 base and J by 0 bases, and 14 bases separated the two germline ends. The CDR3 DNA sequence: TGTGCCAGCAGCTTAGGTTACTCAGGGTCTAGCACAGATACGCAGTATTTT. Translating it yields CASSLGYSGSSTDTQYF. Looking up the rest from reference TRBV7-2 and TRBJ2-3 gives the full variable domain: GAGVSQSPSNKVTEKGKDVELRCDPISGHTALYWYRQSLGQGLEFLIYFQGNSAPDKSGLPSDRFSAERTGGSVSTLTIQRTQQEDSAVYLCASSLGYSGSSTDTQYFGPGTRLTVL.

Many counts were recorded for this clonotype. The chain employs TRBV7-2 and TRBJ2-5, with a tentative D call TRBD1 (7 bases). Germline V gene lookup returns CDR1 SGHTA and CDR2 FQGNSA. V lost 0 bases, J lost 5 bases, and 13 bases lay in between. CDR3 size: 15 residues. CDR3 in DNA: TGTGCCAGCAGCTTAGCTCAGGGGGGCCTGGAGACCCAGTACTTC. It specifies CASSLAQGGLETQYF.

This clonotype occurred many times. The chain recombines TRBV10-3 with TRBJ2-2; D is unclear. V lost 3 bases and J 2 bases, leaving 10 bases between the germline ends. This CDR3 has 15 amino acids. Germline V gives CDR1 ENHRY, CDR2 SYGVKD. The CDR3 sequence is CAISETEINTGELFF. The CDR3 DNA reads as TGTGCCATCAGTGAAACAGAGATTAACACCGGGGAGCTGTTTTTT.

The V call is TRBV7-2, the J call TRBJ2-1; a possible D gene is TRBD1 (6 bases). This CDR3 has 12 amino acids. V dropped 9 bases and J dropped 6 bases, with 12 bases sitting between them. Germline CDR1 and CDR2: SGHTA and FQGNSA. As DNA, the CDR3 is TGTGCCAGAACAGGGTTCCTCAATGAGCAGTTCTTC. This gives the protein CARTGFLNEQFF.

V and J are TRBV29-1 and TRBJ2-5; D unclear. This CDR3 region has 11 residues. Germline CDR1 SQVTM, CDR2 ANQGSEA. Deletions cut 4 bases from V and 1 base from J, with 4 bases between. The CDR3 loop reads CSVAPQETQYF. The CDR3 DNA reads as TGCAGCGTTGCCCCCCAAGAGACCCAGTACTTC.

For the CDR3, the DNA is TGTGCCAGCAGTGAGACAGGAGGGCCCTATGGCTACACCTTC. It translates to CASSETGGPYGYTF. The chain combines TRBV12-3 or TRBV12-4 with TRBJ1-2; perhaps TRBD1 as D (6 bases). The CDR3 consists of 14 residues. Trimming left V 5 bases short and J 4 bases short, with 14 bases between.

This clonotype was recorded at least ten times. This sequence joins TRBV5-1 and TRBJ2-5; a weak D match, TRBD1 (6 bases). Germline CDR1 reads SGHRS; CDR2 reads YFSETQ. This CDR3 spans 14 amino acids. Deletions cut 7 bases from V and 5 bases from J, with 18 bases between. The CDR3 is CASGTVAGAETQYF. Written as DNA, the CDR3 is TGCGCCAGCGGCACCGTGGCAGGGGCGGAGACCCAGTACTTC.

This clonotype was counted between two and nine times. The chain recombines TRBV21-1 with TRBJ2-2. TRBV21-1 is given as a pseudogene. The CDR3 covers 14 residues. CDR3 sequence: CASSKDANTGELFF. The DNA of the CDR3 is TGTGCCAGCAGCAAAGACGCGAACACCGGGGAGCTGTTTTTT.

This clonotype was found many times. The chain employs TRBV10-1 and TRBJ2-3; D gene unclear. The CDR3 is made up of 13 amino acids. Germline V CDR1 and CDR2: WNHNN, SYGVQD (reference sequence). V lost 4 bases, J lost 2 bases, and 7 bases lay in between. CDR3 sequence (DNA): TGCGCCAGCAGTGGAGGACCCACAGATACGCAGTATTTT. Translation: CASSGGPTDTQYF.

This clonotype was found a few times. The V gene is TRBV7-2, the J gene TRBJ2-7, with 7 bases aligning to TRBD2. Germline-derived CDR1 and CDR2 are SGHTA and FQGNSA. Trimming at V came to 1 base and at J to 4 bases, leaving 4 bases not matched to a gene. This CDR3 is 14 amino acids long. CDR3 DNA: TGTGCCAGCAGCTTAGTTGACGGGAGGTACGAGCAGTACTTC. It is translated as CASSLVDGRYEQYF.

CDR3 in DNA: TGTGCCAGCAGCGTTCTTGCTAGCTCCTACAATGAGCAGTTCTTC. Protein sequence: CASSVLASSYNEQFF. The chain is built from TRBV9 and TRBJ2-1; no clear D gene. Trimming took off 2 bases at V and 0 bases at J, with 9 bases between the two ends. Germline assignment: CDR1 SGDLS and CDR2 YYNGEE. This CDR3 has 15 residues. The full variable domain, completed using reference TRBV9 and TRBJ2-1, is DSGVTQTPKHLITATGQRVTLRCSPRSGDLSVYWYQQSLDQGLQFLIQYYNGEERAKGNILERFSAQQFPDLHSELNLSSLELGDSALYFCASSVLASSYNEQFFGPGTRLTVL.

This clonotype was recorded a few times. The chain is built from TRBV4-2 and TRBJ2-3, with D tentatively TRBD2 (5 bases). The germline V and J ends were trimmed by 1 base and 5 bases, with 13 bases remaining between them. Germline V gene data show CDR1 as LGHNA and CDR2 as YNFKEQ. The CDR3 has 15 residues. DNA for the CDR3: TGTGCCAGCAGCCAAGCAGGACTGGTGGTAGATACGCAGTATTTT. It codes for CASSQAGLVVDTQYF.

The chain recombines TRBV12-3 or TRBV12-4 with TRBJ1-1; perhaps TRBD1 as D (6 bases). The CDR3 has 14 residues. V shed 10 bases and J shed 1 base, with 16 bases lying between them. The CDR3 DNA sequence: TGTGCCACACATCGGGGACACCGGAACACTGAAGCTTTCTTT. Translating gives CATHRGHRNTEAFF.

About this clonotype itself: One end of the junction is discordant with germline, which a read error may explain. The rearrangement uses TRBV3-1 and TRBJ1-3, with D unresolved. Germline V gene lookup returns CDR1 LGHDT and CDR2 YNNKEL (reference sequence). The CDR3 contains 15 residues. CDR3 sequence: CACSPTKTSGNTIYF. The CDR3 DNA reads as TGTGCCTGCAGCCCGACCAAGACTTCTGGAAACACCATATATTTT.

The gene calls are TRBV20-1 and TRBJ2-1; 10 bases line up with TRBD2. CDR1 is DFQATT and CDR2 is SNEGSKA in the germline V gene (reference sequence). J lost 1 base, V lost 8 bases, and 5 bases had no gene match. This CDR3 comprises 14 residues. CDR3 DNA sequence: TGCAGTTCAGCACTAGCGGGATCCTACAATGAGCAGTTCTTC. Its translation is CSSALAGSYNEQFF.

The rearrangement links TRBV23-1 to TRBJ2-3, with 11 bases identical to TRBD2. TRBV23-1 is sorted into the ORF group, with uncertain function. Trimming at V came to 3 bases and at J to 2 bases, leaving 10 bases not matched to a gene. This CDR3 region has 18 residues. The CDR3: CASSHHGTSGHATDTQYF. The CDR3 bases are TGCGCCAGCAGTCATCACGGGACTAGCGGCCATGCCACAGATACGCAGTATTTT.

This clonotype occurred a few times. The chain carries TRBV12-3 or TRBV12-4 and TRBJ2-1; 14 bases align to TRBD2. The V segment lost 0 bases and the J segment 0 bases; nucleotides outside the gene matches: 10. This CDR3 region has 21 residues. The chain's CDR3 is CASSLAFLGLAGVRSYNEQFF. CDR3 coding DNA: TGTGCCAGCAGTTTAGCGTTTTTGGGACTAGCGGGAGTCCGCTCCTACAATGAGCAGTTCTTC.

This chain links TRBV20-1 with TRBJ2-7; either TRBD1 or TRBD2 may supply D (6 bases each). V gave up 2 bases and J gave up 4 bases, with 15 bases separating them. This CDR3 spans 14 amino acids. The germline V gene encodes CDR1 DFQATT and CDR2 SNEGSKA (reference sequence). CDR3 DNA: TGCAGTGCTAGACCTCCGGGGGCTTCGTACGAGCAGTACTTC. This codes for CSARPPGASYEQYF.

This clonotype was detected many times. This sequence joins TRBV5-1 and TRBJ2-2, with D uncertain. V lost 6 bases and J 2 bases, leaving 11 bases between the germline ends. CDR3 size: 14 residues. Germline V gene sequence: CDR1 SGHRS, CDR2 YFSETQ. The DNA for the CDR3 is TGCGCCAGCAACCCGGGCCCCAACACCGGGGAGCTGTTTTTT. It encodes CASNPGPNTGELFF.